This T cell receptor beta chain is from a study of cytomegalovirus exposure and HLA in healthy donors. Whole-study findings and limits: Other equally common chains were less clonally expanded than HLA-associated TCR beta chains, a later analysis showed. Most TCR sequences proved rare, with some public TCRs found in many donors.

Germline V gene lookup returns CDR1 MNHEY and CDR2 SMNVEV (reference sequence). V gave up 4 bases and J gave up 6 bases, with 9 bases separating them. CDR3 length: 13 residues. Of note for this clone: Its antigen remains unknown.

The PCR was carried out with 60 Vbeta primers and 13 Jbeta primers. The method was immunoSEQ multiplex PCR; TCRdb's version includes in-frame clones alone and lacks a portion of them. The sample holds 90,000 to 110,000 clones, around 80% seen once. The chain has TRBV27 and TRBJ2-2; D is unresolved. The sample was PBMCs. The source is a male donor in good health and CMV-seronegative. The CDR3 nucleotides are TGTGCCAGCAGTTCCCGGGTTGCCGGGGAGCTGTTTTTT. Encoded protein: CASSSRVAGELFF.